This T cell receptor (beta chain) comes out of a study of blood T cell repertoires in COVID-19. Study as a whole: The analysed material was cDNA or gDNA that came from T cells, B-cell-depleted T cells, or PBMCs.

In the original workflow: For nucleated cells, counts were estimated from reference gene primer amplification. Only in-frame clones appear in the TCRdb table, and some are missing; sequencing was by immunoSEQ multiplex PCR. That table supplies the V and J calls and clone size; D and trimming were determined from the DNA. The profile shows some 210,000 clones, more than 75% of them singletons. In terms of age and location, participants ranged from roughly 18 to 100 years and lived in approximately 24 US areas. V was trimmed by 3 bases and J by 0 bases, leaving 12 bases between them. This CDR3 has 15 amino acids. The germline gives CDR1 WNHNN, CDR2 SYGVQD (reference sequence).

This receptor was obtained from a man younger than 40 with acute COVID-19. Sequencing was performed on PBMCs or T cells enriched from blood (not recorded which). The J gene is TRBJ2-7, the V gene TRBV10-1; D may be TRBD1 (6 bases). As DNA, the CDR3 is TGCGCCAGCAGTGAAGGACAGCCAAGCTCCTACGAGCAGTACTTC. It is translated as CASSEGQPSSYEQYF.